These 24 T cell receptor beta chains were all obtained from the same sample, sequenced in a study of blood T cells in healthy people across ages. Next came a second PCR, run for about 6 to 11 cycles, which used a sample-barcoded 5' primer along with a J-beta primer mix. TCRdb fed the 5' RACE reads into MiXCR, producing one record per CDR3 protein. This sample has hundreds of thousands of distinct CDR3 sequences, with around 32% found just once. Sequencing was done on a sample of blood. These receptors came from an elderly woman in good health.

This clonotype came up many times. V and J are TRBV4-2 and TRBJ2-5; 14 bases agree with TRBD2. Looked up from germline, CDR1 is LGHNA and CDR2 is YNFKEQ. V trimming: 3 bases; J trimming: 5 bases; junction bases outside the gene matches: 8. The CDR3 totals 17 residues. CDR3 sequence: CASSQIGTSGGGETQYF. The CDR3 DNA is TGTGCCAGCAGCCAGATCGGGACTAGCGGGGGAGGGGAGACCCAGTACTTC.

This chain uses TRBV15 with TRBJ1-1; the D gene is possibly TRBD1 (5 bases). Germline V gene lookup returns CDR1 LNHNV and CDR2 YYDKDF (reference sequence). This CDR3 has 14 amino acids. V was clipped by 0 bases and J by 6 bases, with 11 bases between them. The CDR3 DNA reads TGTGCCACCAGCAGAGATCAGGGAGGCCCTGAAGCTTTCTTT. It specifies CATSRDQGGPEAFF. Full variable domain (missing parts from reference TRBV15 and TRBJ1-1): DAMVIQNPRYQVTQFGKPVTLSCSQTLNHNVMYWYQQKSSQAPKLLFHYYDKDFNNEADTPDNFQSRRPNTSFCFLDIRSPGLGDTAMYLCATSRDQGGPEAFFGQGTRLTVV.

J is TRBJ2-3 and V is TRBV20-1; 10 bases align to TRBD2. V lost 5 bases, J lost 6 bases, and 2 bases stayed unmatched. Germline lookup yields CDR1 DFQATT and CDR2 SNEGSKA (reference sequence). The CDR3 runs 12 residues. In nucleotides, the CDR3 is TGCAGTGCTTTAGCGGGGGGCGATACGCAGTATTTT. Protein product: CSALAGGDTQYF.

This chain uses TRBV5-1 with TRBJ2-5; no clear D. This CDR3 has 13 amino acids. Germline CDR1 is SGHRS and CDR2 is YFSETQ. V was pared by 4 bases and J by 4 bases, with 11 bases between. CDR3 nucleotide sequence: TGCGCCAGCAGCCTTACGGTCCTAGAGACCCAGTACTTC. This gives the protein CASSLTVLETQYF.

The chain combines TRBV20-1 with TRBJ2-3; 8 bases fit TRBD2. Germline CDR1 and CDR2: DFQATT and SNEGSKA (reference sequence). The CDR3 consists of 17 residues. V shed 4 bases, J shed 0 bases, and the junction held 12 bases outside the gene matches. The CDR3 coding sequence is TGCAGTGCTATGATGGGGGCGGGGGGCCTAAGCACAGATACGCAGTATTTT. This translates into CSAMMGAGGLSTDTQYF.

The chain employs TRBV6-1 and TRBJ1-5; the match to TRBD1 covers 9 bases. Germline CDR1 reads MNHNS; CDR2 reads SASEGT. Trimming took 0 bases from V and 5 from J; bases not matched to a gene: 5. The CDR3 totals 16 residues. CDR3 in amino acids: CASSEAPGTGYQPQHF. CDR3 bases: TGTGCCAGCAGTGAAGCGCCCGGGACAGGGTATCAGCCCCAGCATTTT.

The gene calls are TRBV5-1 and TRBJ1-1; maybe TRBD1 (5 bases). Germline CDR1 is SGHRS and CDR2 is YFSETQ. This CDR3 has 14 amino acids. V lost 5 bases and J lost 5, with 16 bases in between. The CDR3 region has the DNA TGCGCCAGCAGGAGTGGACAAGGTAAAACTGAAGCTTTCTTT. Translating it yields CASRSGQGKTEAFF.

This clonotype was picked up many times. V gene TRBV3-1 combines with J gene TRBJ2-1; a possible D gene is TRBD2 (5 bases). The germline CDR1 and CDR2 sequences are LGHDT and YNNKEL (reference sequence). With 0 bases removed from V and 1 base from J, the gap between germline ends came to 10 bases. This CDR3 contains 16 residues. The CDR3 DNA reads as TGTGCCAGCAGCCAAGAGCGAGCGGAGTCCTACAATGAGCAGTTCTTC. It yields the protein CASSQERAESYNEQFF.

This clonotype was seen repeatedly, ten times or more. CDR3 sequence (DNA): TGTGCCAGCAGTGAATCTCGGGGGGTAGAGACCCAGTACTTC. Its translation: CASSESRGVETQYF. The V gene is TRBV25-1, the J gene TRBJ2-5; 7 nucleotides match TRBD2. The ends lost 1 base at V and 4 bases at J; junction bases unmatched: 3. This CDR3 has 14 amino acids. Looked up from germline, CDR1 is MGHDK and CDR2 is SYGVNS.

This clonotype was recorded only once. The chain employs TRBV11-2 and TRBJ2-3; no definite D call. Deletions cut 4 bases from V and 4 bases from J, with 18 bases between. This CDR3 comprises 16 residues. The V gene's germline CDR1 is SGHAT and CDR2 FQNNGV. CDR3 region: CASSSDPGPNADTQYF. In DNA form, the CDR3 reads TGTGCCAGCAGCTCCGATCCCGGACCCAATGCAGATACGCAGTATTTT.

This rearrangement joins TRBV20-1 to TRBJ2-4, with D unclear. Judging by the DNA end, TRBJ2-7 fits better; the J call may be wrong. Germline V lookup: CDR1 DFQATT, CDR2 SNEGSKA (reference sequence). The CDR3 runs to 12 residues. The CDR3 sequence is CSAGPADYEQYF. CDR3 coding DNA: TGCAGTGCTGGGCCAGCAGACTACGAGCAGTACTTC.

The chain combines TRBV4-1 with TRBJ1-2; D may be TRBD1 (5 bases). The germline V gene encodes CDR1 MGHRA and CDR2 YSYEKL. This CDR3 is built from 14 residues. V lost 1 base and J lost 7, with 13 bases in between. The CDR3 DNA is TGCGCCAGCAGCCAAGGACCAGGGTTATTTGGCTACACCTTC. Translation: CASSQGPGLFGYTF.

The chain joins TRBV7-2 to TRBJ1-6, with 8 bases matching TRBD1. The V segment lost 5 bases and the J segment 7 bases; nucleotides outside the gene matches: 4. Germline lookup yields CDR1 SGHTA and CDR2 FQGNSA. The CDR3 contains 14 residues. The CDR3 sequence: CASSRTGSNSPLHF. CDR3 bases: TGTGCCAGCAGCAGGACAGGGAGCAATTCACCCCTCCACTTT. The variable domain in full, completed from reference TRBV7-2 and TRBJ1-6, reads GAGVSQSPSNKVTEKGKDVELRCDPISGHTALYWYRQSLGQGLEFLIYFQGNSAPDKSGLPSDRFSAERTGGSVSTLTIQRTQQEDSAVYLCASSRTGSNSPLHFGNGTRLTVT.

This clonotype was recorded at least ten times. The DNA for the CDR3 is TGTGCCAGCAGTTTAGATCAAGGTTGGGGTGTTGAGCAGTACTTC. This sequence encodes CASSLDQGWGVEQYF. The rearrangement joins TRBV12-3 or TRBV12-4 to TRBJ2-7; D is uncertain. CDR3 length: 15 amino acids. V was pared by 1 base and J by 7 bases, with 17 bases between.

DNA of the CDR3: TGCAGTGCTAGACGACAGGGGCTGTCCGGGGAGCTGTTTTTT. Residues: CSARRQGLSGELFF. V and J are TRBV20-1 and TRBJ2-2; TRBD1 matches 8 bases. The CDR3 has 14 amino acids. V shed 2 bases and J 6 bases; nucleotides not matched to a gene: 5. Germline assignment: CDR1 DFQATT and CDR2 SNEGSKA (reference sequence).

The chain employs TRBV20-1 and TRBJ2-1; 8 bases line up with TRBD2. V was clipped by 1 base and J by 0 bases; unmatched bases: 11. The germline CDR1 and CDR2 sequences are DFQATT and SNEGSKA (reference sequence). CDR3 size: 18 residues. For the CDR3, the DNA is TGCAGTGCTAGAGTAAGGACTAGCCCAACGGGCTCCTACAATGAGCAGTTCTTC. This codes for CSARVRTSPTGSYNEQFF.

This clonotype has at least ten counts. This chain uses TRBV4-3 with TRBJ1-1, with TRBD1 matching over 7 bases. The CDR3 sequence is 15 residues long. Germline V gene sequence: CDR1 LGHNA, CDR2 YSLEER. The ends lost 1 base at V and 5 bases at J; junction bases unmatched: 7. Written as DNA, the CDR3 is TGCGCCAGCAGCCAAGGTAGGACAGGCCTAACTGAAGCTTTCTTT. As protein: CASSQGRTGLTEAFF.

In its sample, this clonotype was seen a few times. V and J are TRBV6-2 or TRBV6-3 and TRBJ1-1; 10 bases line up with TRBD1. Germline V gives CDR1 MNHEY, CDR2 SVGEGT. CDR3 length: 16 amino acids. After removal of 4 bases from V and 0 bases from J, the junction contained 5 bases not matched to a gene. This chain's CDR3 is CASSSRTGGLNTEAFF. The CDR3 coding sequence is TGTGCCAGCAGTTCCCGGACAGGGGGTTTGAACACTGAAGCTTTCTTT.

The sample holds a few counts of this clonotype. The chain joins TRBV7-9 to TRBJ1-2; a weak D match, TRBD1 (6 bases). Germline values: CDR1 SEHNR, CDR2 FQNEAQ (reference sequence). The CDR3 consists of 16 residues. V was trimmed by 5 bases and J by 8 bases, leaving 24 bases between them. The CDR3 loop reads CASSHLTFRGAQGYTF. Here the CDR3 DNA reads TGTGCCAGCAGCCACCTCACGTTTCGGGGGGCGCAGGGCTACACCTTC.

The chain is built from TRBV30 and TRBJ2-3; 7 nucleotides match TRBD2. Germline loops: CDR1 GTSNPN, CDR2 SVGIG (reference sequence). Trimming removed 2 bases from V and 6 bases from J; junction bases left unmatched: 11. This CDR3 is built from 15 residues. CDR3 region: CAWSRRGTIGDTQYF. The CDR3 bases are TGTGCCTGGAGTCGGCGGGGGACCATCGGGGATACGCAGTATTTT.

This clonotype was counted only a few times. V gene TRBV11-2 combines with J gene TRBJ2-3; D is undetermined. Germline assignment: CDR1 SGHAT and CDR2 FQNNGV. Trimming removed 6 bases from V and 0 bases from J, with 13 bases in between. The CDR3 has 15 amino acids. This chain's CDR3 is CASSPSGLSTDTQYF. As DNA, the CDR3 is TGTGCCAGCAGTCCTTCCGGCCTTAGCACAGATACGCAGTATTTT.

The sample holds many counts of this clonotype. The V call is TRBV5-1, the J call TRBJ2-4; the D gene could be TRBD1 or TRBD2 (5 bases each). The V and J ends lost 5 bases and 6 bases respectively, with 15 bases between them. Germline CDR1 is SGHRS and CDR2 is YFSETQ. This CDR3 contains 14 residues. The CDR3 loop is CASSRTLEGNIQYF. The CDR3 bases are TGCGCCAGCAGTAGGACACTCGAGGGAAACATTCAGTACTTC.

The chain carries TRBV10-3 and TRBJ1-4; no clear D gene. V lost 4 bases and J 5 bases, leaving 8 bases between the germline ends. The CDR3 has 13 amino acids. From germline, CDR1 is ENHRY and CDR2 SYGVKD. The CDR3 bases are TGTGCCATCAGTGTTGAAGGGAATGAAAAACTGTTTTTT. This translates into CAISVEGNEKLFF.

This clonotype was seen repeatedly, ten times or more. For the CDR3, the DNA is TGTGCCATCAGGGAGACAGTGACTTATGGCTACACCTTC. It is translated as CAIRETVTYGYTF. V is TRBV10-3 and J is TRBJ1-2, with a possible D match to TRBD1 (5 bases). V shed 6 bases and J shed 5 bases, with 13 bases lying between them. This CDR3 comprises 13 residues. Germline V gives CDR1 ENHRY, CDR2 SYGVKD.